The source of this TCR beta chain is a study of cytomegalovirus exposure and HLA in healthy donors (dated by TCRdb to the late 2010s). Concerning the study at large: An earlier analysis of some 600 of the donors reported 276 Gb of sequence data and 117 million unique TCR beta sequences obtained from around 180 million T cells. An early release that covered about 600 HLA-typed donors contained about 290 gigabases of sequencing data and 85 million to 100 million unique TCR sequences. The study profiled the T cell repertoires of under 700 subjects by immunosequencing and related them to cytomegalovirus serostatus. HLA typing included class I and class II loci at four-digit resolution. Of the 300 to 450 genotyped donors, over 70% fell in the genetic ancestry cluster associated with self-reported Caucasian donors. In an earlier analysis of 550 to 700 of the donors, high-throughput TCR beta sequencing was used to judge whether each TCR beta V gene segment behaved as functional or pseudogenic. Four to six DR-DQ haplotypes were handled as single units for association and clustering, since linkage in the cohort was strong. Every discovery cohort repertoire had been produced on one sequencing platform. The later analysis used no new phenotypic data to find candidate immune exposures, relying instead on TCR beta sequences and their occurrence across donors. A later genetic analysis took genome-wide SNP genotypes for about three fifths of the 666 donors and used that subset as a discovery cohort. The study combined high-throughput TCR immunosequencing, statistical association of individual TCRs with disease status, and machine learning to predict cytomegalovirus infection status. Alongside the repertoire data, information on donor age, sex, ethnicity and CMV serostatus was compiled. Typing coverage differed by locus: A, B, C, DRB1 and DQB1 were typed in about 629-630 donors, DQA1 in around 500, DPA1 in 600 to 610, and DPB1 in 450 to 480. Across about 380 genotyped donors of the cohort, an average of roughly 250,000 unique TCR beta nucleotide sequences per donor were sequenced, and 15% to 20% of those sequences were non-productive. Besides the first cohort of roughly 700 subjects, a separate validation cohort made up of roughly 120 different subjects was used. In a later analysis, previously published TCR beta repertoires from more than 500 donors were re-analyzed and high-resolution HLA genotyping was added so that TCR occurrence patterns could be studied. The study aimed to test whether signatures of past pathogen exposure could be identified by cataloging public T cell receptors. Study-wide findings and limitations: In a later analysis, several top co-occurrence clusters were reported to appear linked to parvovirus B19, influenza, CMV and Epstein-Barr virus. Most TCR sequences were observed very rarely across donors, whereas some public TCRs were present in many individuals. According to a later analysis, TCR association rates differed among HLA loci, with DRB1 alleles showing the most associated TCRs and HLA-C alleles showing the fewest. Compared with equally common non-associated chains, HLA-associated TCR beta chains in a later analysis were more clonally expanded and had lower generation probabilities. Because HLA typing was unavailable for some donors at each locus, only the typed subset was used in association tests. Roughly uniform sequencing depth across donors was assumed in presence/absence analyses, although this assumption may not hold. A later genetic analysis associated a missense DCLRE1C variant with V-gene and J-gene trimming of TCR beta chains, and an independent cohort replicated the association. A further reported finding was that TCR beta sequences accurately predicted the HLA-A and HLA-B alleles for most subjects in the first cohort. In vitro tests confirmed that a few of the cytomegalovirus-associated TCR beta chains recognize cytomegalovirus antigens. Because the 87-base-pair reads could not distinguish some IMGT-functional V segments, including TRBV6-2 and TRBV6-3, those segments were excluded. The sequencing pipeline was judged likely to have produced a cluster of highly shared sequence variants as a technical artifact. For the cohort, immune exposure information was limited to CMV serostatus. In a later analysis, most CMV-associated TCR beta chains were found to appear HLA-restricted, with HLA associations seemingly driven largely by CMV exposure. When HLA alleles, especially DR and DQ, strongly co-occurred, attributing TCR associations to individual alleles was difficult. In the study, about 150 TCR beta chains were listed as associated with cytomegalovirus. In this cohort, only TCR beta chains were sequenced, and detectable features were limited by the absence of alpha or paired-chain data. It was suggested by the authors that the approach could potentially be generalized to other disease states and immunological phenotypes. A later genetic analysis reported fewer N-insertions in productive TCRs among donors in an Asian-associated ancestry cluster than the approximately 700-donor mean. The classifier was reported to diagnose cytomegalovirus status with high specificity and sensitivity in both the original and validation cohorts. At a false discovery rate of 0.05, a later analysis linked 16,951 TCR beta sequences to specific HLA alleles. Broadly in line with IMGT annotations, most TCR beta V segments showed up in productive rearrangements about 90% or about 30% of the time in an earlier analysis of several hundred of the donors. Because counts were too low, 15 to 20 rarely observed V segments, including chromosome 9 orphons, were left out of the earlier analysis of over 550 of the donors. Correlated functional status among segregating V segments might reflect linkage disequilibrium, but an unknown experimental factor could not be ruled out.

A single count supports this clone. Its target antigen remains unknown. Per-nucleotide qualities are absent, and no much larger clonotype sits a single base away. Preparation of the library involved the immunoSEQ multiplex PCR assay. For the multiplex PCR, a mixture combining 60 forward primers for TCR Vbeta segments and 13 reverse primers for TCR Jbeta segments was used. The CDR3 region of rearranged TCR beta genes was amplified from genomic DNA by a multiplex PCR assay. The Illumina HiSeq System was used to sequence the amplified TCR beta libraries as 87-base-pair reads. The source study handled its data this way. Across the 666 repertoires, a later analysis counted roughly 84 million unique TCR beta chains, approximately 10 million of which were shared by at least two donors. Raw reads were error-corrected and collapsed into unique sequences with a nearest-neighbor algorithm that merged closely related sequences to remove PCR and sequencing errors. To assign V, D and J gene segments, CDR3 sequences were aligned to IMGT reference sequences. For a sequence to be retained, a match of at least six nucleotides to both a V gene segment and a J gene segment was required. A rearrangement was called productive if the CDR3 had no stop codons and remained in frame with V and J, and every other rearrangement was called non-productive. Following IMGT convention, CDR3 was defined as the stretch from the second conserved V-encoded cysteine up to the conserved J-encoded phenylalanine. Sequences without an unambiguous match to a single V gene segment were excluded from the earlier analysis of a few hundred of the donors. An earlier analysis of about 600 of the donors called V segments functional above 56.7% productive rearrangements and segregating when the between-donor standard deviation exceeded 5%. A statistical classification framework was built to diagnose cytomegalovirus status from the catalog of TCR beta chain sequences. A later analysis assigned V and J genes by comparing TCR nucleotide sequences with IMGT/GENE-DB human TR gene sequences. The TCRdist pipeline was used in a later analysis to assign CDR3 sequences and most-parsimonious VDJ recombination scenarios. In a later analysis, each TCR beta chain was defined by its CDR3 amino acid sequence together with its V-gene family, and reads without a unique V-gene family were excluded. As a way to deal with suspected cross-contamination and a sequencing artifact, a later analysis dropped 500 to 700 nucleotide sequences that were highly shared and had low generation probability. A later analysis calculated a clonal expansion index for each public chain from normalized within-repertoire ranks of inferred template counts. A later analysis computed generation probabilities with a VDJ recombination model fitted to out-of-frame rearrangements, and checked the results against IGoR. In a later analysis, TCR-TCR, TCR-HLA and TCR-CMV co-occurrence was scored with hypergeometric tests, and a repertoire-size bias correction was applied to TCR pairs. False discovery rates were estimated in a later analysis by permuting HLA or CMV assignments 20 times. In a later analysis, co-occurring TCRs were grouped with DBSCAN, and TCRdist sequence similarity was added when clustering was performed within HLA-allele-positive subsets. For co-occurrence clustering, repertoires with fewer than 30,000 or more than 120,000 public chains were excluded, along with five repertoires with anomalous nucleotide sharing. Not all clones reach the TCRdb copy of this immuneACCESS table, which keeps in-frame sequences only. Checked studies attribute under half of the gap to unresolved V genes and leave the rest unexplained. The V and J calls and clone size are taken from that table; D and trimming were inferred from the DNA. Here the sample has 90,000 to 100,000 clones; 69% occur a single time. The top ten hold around 2.5% of the sample.

The cohort was made up of 666 healthy bone marrow donors. At the time of sampling, all cohort members were nominally healthy, though unrecorded immune exposures were likely present. The donor was CMV seronegative and belonged to the group of 350 to 400 seronegative cohort members. Each donor provided a peripheral blood sample, and peripheral blood mononuclear cells were used for TCR beta sequencing. The Qiagen DNeasy Blood Extraction Kit was used to extract genomic DNA from the blood cell samples. The CDR3 covers 16 residues, taking in both the cysteine and the phenylalanine. The read is trimmed to its CDR3 DNA, 48 bases read in frame from base 1. Trimming accounts for 0 bases at V and 2 bases at J, while the number of junction bases matched to no gene is 7. CDR1 and CDR2 are read off the germline V gene as MNHEY and SVGAGI.

Sequencing used PBMCs. Recombination joined TRBV6-5 with TRBJ2-7; the junction holds 7 bases that match TRBD1. The receptor was isolated from a man aged 45-65 years in good health and CMV-seronegative. Read as DNA, the sequence is TGTGCCAGCAGTTACTCAAGGGGGCGAATGACCTACGAGCAGTACTTC. Protein translation: CASSYSRGRMTYEQYF.